The 5 T cell receptor beta chains below were found in one sample sequenced in a study of identical twins (dated by TCRdb to 2016 to 2017). The library came from 5' RACE. The sequencer listed for this sample is Illumina HiSeq 2000. TCRdb cleaned the public reads at Q25 with fastp, built clones with MiXCR and kept in-frame beta chains. Merged by CDR3 protein, the rows form single entries marked with the most common genes and DNA. A total of 500,000 or so distinct CDR3 sequences appear in this sample, approximately 22% of them only once. The ten largest account for 0.91% of the sample. The sample was also reused in another study, on T cells expressing NK-cell markers.

What was sequenced was CD4+ T cells sorted from blood. These receptors originate from a woman under 30 in good health.

This clonotype was counted ten times or more. Mismatch with germline at one junction end may stem from a read error. This chain connects TRBV12-3 or TRBV12-4 to TRBJ1-2; D possibly corresponds to TRBD1 (5 bases). The CDR3 runs 10 residues. The CDR3: CASSLDRMNF. DNA for the CDR3: TGTGCCAGCAGTTTAGACAGGATGAACTTC.

This clonotype was recorded many times. The chain recombines TRBV6-2 or TRBV6-3 with TRBJ2-4; 8 bases match TRBD2. Germline V gene data show CDR1 as MNHEY and CDR2 as SVGEGT. The CDR3 extends over 20 amino acids. V dropped 0 bases and J dropped 3; count of bases not matched to a gene: 16. The DNA for the CDR3 is TGTGCCAGCAGTTACTCGAGGGGCGCGGGAGGACCCCTCGTCAAAAACATTCAGTACTTC. Its translation: CASSYSRGAGGPLVKNIQYF.

The rearrangement uses TRBV7-6 and TRBJ2-3, with D perhaps assigned TRBD1 or TRBD2 (5 bases each). Germline-derived CDR1 and CDR2 are SGHVS and FNYEAQ. Trimming stripped 5 bases from V and 6 bases from J, with 15 bases between. There are 14 residues in the CDR3. CDR3 in DNA: TGTGCCAGCAGCCGCACTAGGGGCCGGGATACGCAGTATTTT. Its protein is CASSRTRGRDTQYF.

This rearrangement joins TRBV18 to TRBJ2-1; 9 nucleotides line up with TRBD1. V shed 3 bases, J shed 3 bases, and the junction held 3 bases outside the gene matches. Per the germline V gene, CDR1 is KGHSH and CDR2 is LQKENI. The CDR3 covers 15 residues. The CDR3 sequence is CASSPRQGDYNEQFF. The CDR3 DNA reads as TGTGCCAGCTCACCCCGACAGGGGGACTACAATGAGCAGTTCTTC.

V usage is TRBV30 and J usage is TRBJ2-1; a weak D match, TRBD2 (7 bases). Looked up from germline, CDR1 is GTSNPN and CDR2 is SVGIG (reference sequence). V lost 0 bases and J lost 5, with 11 bases in between. The CDR3 is made up of 14 amino acids. CDR3 DNA sequence: TGTGCCTGGAGTGTAAGGGGGGGTCACAATGAGCAGTTCTTC. Translating it yields CAWSVRGGHNEQFF.